This T cell receptor beta chain was recovered during a study of neurological immune-mediated disorders. Findings and caveats of the study: None of the features examined (clinical or MRI) was associated with the multiple sclerosis repertoire cluster. While HTLV-1-associated myelopathy showed the greatest TCR clonal expansion, multiple sclerosis showed the least, falling below healthy controls. The repertoires of 18 of 34 multiple sclerosis patients fell into one related-CDR3 cluster (a possible signature) under phylogenetic grouping.

This clonotype was observed a handful of times. The antigen is not known. The length of the CDR3 is 13 residues. Germline assignment: CDR1 SGDLS and CDR2 YYNGEE. V was shortened by 2 bases and J by 7 bases, with 12 bases between the two germline ends. TCRdb analysed the 5' RACE reads with MiXCR anew, one entry per CDR3 protein. The data hold about 74,000 distinct CDR3 sequences, with around 5% observed a single time. Sequenced material: PBMCs. The clonotype was recovered from a man aged 18-30 years with multiple sclerosis. V gene TRBV9 combines with J gene TRBJ1-2; no clear D gene. The CDR3 DNA reads TGTGCCAGCAGCGTCACCGGGTCGAGTGGCTACACCTTC. Encoded protein: CASSVTGSSGYTF.